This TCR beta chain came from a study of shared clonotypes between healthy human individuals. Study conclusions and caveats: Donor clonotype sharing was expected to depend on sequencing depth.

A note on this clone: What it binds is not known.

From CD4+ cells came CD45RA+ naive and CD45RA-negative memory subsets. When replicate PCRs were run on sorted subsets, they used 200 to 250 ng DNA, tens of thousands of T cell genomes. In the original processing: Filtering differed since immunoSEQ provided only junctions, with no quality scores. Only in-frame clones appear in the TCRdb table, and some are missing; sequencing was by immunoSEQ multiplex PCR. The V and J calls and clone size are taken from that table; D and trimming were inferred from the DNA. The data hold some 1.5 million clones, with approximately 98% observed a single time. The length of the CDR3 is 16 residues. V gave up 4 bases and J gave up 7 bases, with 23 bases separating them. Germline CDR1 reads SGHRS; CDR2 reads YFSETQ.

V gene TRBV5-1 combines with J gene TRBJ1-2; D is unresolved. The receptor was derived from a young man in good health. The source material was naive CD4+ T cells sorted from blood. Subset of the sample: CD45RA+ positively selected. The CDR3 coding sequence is TGCGCCAGCAGCGCAATCTTTTCGTGGGATGGCTCTGGCTACACCTTC. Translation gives CASSAIFSWDGSGYTF.